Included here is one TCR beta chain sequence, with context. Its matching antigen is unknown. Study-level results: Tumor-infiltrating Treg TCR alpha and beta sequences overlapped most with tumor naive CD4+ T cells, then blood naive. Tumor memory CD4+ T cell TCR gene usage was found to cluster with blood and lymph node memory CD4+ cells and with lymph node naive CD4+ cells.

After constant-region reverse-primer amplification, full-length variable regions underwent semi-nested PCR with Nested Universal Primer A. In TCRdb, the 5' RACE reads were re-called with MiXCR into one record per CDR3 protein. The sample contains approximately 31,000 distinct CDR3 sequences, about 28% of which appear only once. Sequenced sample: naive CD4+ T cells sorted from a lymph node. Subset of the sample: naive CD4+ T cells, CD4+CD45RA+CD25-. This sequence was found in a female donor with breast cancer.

CDR3 sequence reads: CASSGERGEQYF. The DNA of the CDR3 is TGTGCCAGCAGTGGTGAGCGGGGCGAGCAGTACTTC. The chain links TRBV6-1 to TRBJ2-7; 7 bases line up with TRBD2. The CDR3 length is 12 residues. Germline CDR1 reads MNHNS; CDR2 reads SASEGT. The trim removed 4 bases at V and 6 bases at J, leaving 3 bases unmatched.